A selection of T cell receptor beta chains follows, all from one sample in a study of blood T cell repertoires in COVID-19. Assay: immunoSEQ multiplex PCR; the TCRdb copy retains only in-frame clones and omits some. The sample lists 470,000 or so clones; 70% to 90% were seen once. The specimen sequenced was peripheral blood. These receptors were obtained from a human donor in a cohort sampled during active COVID-19. The CDR3 runs from the conserved cysteine through the conserved F or W. A D gene is named only where the DNA matches it firmly. Where a row states a size, it is once, few, many or the class of an expanded clone; other rows omit it.

TRBV19,TRBJ2-3,-,once,TGTGCCAGTAGTCCTGACAGGGGAGGGTCGAGCACAGATACGCAGTATTTT,CASSPDRGGSSTDTQYF
TRBV7-9,TRBJ2-7,TRBD2,-,TGTGCCAGCAGCTTAAGCGGTATAGCGGGGCTTTACGAGCAGTACTTC,CASSLSGIAGLYEQYF
TRBV11-1,TRBJ1-2,-,-,TGTGCCAGCAGCGGATTCGTGGACAGCTATGGCTACACCTTC,CASSGFVDSYGYTF
TRBV6-5,TRBJ2-3,TRBD1,-,TGTGCCAGCAGACCGACAGGGAGAACAGATACGCAGTATTTT,CASRPTGRTDTQYF
TRBV28,TRBJ2-7,TRBD2,-,TGTGCCAGCACCCCGCCCACCCCCAGCGGGGCCCTTCAACTTTCCTACGAGCAGTACTTC,CASTPPTPSGALQLSYEQYF
TRBV7-2,TRBJ2-1,TRBD2,-,TGTGCCAGCAGCCCAGGGACTAGCGGGGACAATGAGCAGTTCTTC,CASSPGTSGDNEQFF
TRBV4-2,TRBJ1-2,TRBD1,-,TGTGCCAGCAGGCCTCTTGGACAGGGGGCCGACTATGGCTACACCTTC,CASRPLGQGADYGYTF
TRBV4-1,TRBJ2-1,TRBD2,-,TGCGCCAGCAGCCACCCGGCGGGACAGCGGGGGGACAATGAGCAGTTCTTC,CASSHPAGQRGDNEQFF
TRBV7-8,TRBJ2-1,TRBD2,-,TGTGCCAGCAGCTTAGCAGGTAGCGGGTATTACAATGAGCAGTTCTTC,CASSLAGSGYYNEQFF
TRBV28,TRBJ2-7,-,once,TGTGCCAGCAGTTCTACCTACGAGCAGTACTTC,CASSSTYEQYF
TRBV28,TRBJ1-2,TRBD1,-,TGTGCCAGCAGTTTGCGACCGGGACAGGGGAGAGGAGGCTACACCTTC,CASSLRPGQGRGGYTF
TRBV5-6,TRBJ1-2,-,-,TGTGCCAGCAGCTTGCGGTATGGCTACACCTTC,CASSLRYGYTF
TRBV29-1,TRBJ2-7,-,-,TGCAGCGTTCCGACCCCCGGCGGCATCGGCGAGCAGTACTTC,CSVPTPGGIGEQYF
TRBV12-3/TRBV12-4,TRBJ1-2,-,once,TGTGCCAGCAGGGAGACAGCTAACTATGGCTACACCTTC,CASRETANYGYTF
TRBV30,TRBJ2-4,TRBD2,-,TGTGCCTGGAGAACTAGCGGGAGGAACATTCAGTACTTC,CAWRTSGRNIQYF
TRBV3-1/TRBV3-2,TRBJ2-5,-,-,TGTGCCAGCAGCCAAGAAAGGAGGGACGGGGAGACCCAGTACTTC,CASSQERRDGETQYF
TRBV15,TRBJ1-5,TRBD1,-,TGTGCCACCAGCAGGGGACGGGACAGGTGGTTCCAGCCCCAGCATTTT,CATSRGRDRWFQPQHF
TRBV19,TRBJ2-1,-,-,TGTGCCAGTAGTCTGAGCAGGGCCCCCATCCAGTACAATGAGCAGTTCTTC,CASSLSRAPIQYNEQFF
TRBV12-5,TRBJ2-3,TRBD2,-,TGTGCTAGTGGTTTGGTACGACTAGCGGGAGAGACCACAGATACGCAGTATTTT,CASGLVRLAGETTDTQYF
TRBV7-9,TRBJ2-1,-,-,TGTGCCAGCAGCTCGGGAGATAAGCGTGGCAATGAGCAGTTCTTC,CASSSGDKRGNEQFF
TRBV7-9,TRBJ1-6,-,-,TGTGCCAGCAGCTTAGAGGGGACCTATAATTCACCCCTCCACTTT,CASSLEGTYNSPLHF
TRBV12-3/TRBV12-4,TRBJ1-5,-,-,TGTGCCAGCAGTTTGTTAGAGAATCAGCCCCAGCATTTT,CASSLLENQPQHF
TRBV14,TRBJ1-4,-,-,TGTGCCAGCAGCCAAGGAGGGACTGACTTTAATGAAAAACTGTTTTTT,CASSQGGTDFNEKLFF
TRBV12-5,TRBJ1-1,TRBD1,once,TGTGCTAGTGGTTTCGGTGGACAGGGGAATACTGAAGCTTTCTTT,CASGFGGQGNTEAFF
TRBV6-1,TRBJ1-5,TRBD1,few,TGTGCCAGCAGTGAAACCCGGGACAGGGTACGTCAGCCCCAGCATTTT,CASSETRDRVRQPQHF
TRBV29-1,TRBJ1-3,-,-,TGCAGCGTTCCCCCTTTAGGAGGGCCAACCCTAGCCATATATTTT,CSVPPLGGPTLAIYF
TRBV11-3,TRBJ2-1,-,-,TGTGCCAGCAGCTTAGTTCCTGACAGGCACAATGAGCAGTTCTTC,CASSLVPDRHNEQFF
TRBV2,TRBJ2-1,TRBD2,-,TGTGCCAGCGCTGGGAGACTAGCGGGACGCAATGAGCAGTTCTTC,CASAGRLAGRNEQFF